This T cell receptor (beta chain) was sequenced during a study of blood T cell repertoires in COVID-19. The repertoire was sequenced with immunoSEQ multiplex PCR; TCRdb's copy has only in-frame clones and lacks some. The repertoire consists of 110,000 to 150,000 clones, with 86% occurring once and the leading ten covering less than 5.5%. CDR3 length: 15 residues. Trimming took off 4 bases at V and 8 bases at J, with 18 bases between the two ends. The sequence was obtained from a man aged 50-60 years who had recovered from COVID-19. The genes are TRBV23-1 and TRBJ2-4; possibly TRBD2 for D (6 bases). TRBV23-1 is treated as an ORF (open reading frame) with a function not yet certain. Source material: PBMCs or T cells enriched from blood (not recorded which). CDR3 in amino acids: CASSPLAECRDIQYF. The CDR3 DNA is TGCGCCAGCAGTCCCTTAGCGGAGTGTAGGGACATTCAGTACTTC.